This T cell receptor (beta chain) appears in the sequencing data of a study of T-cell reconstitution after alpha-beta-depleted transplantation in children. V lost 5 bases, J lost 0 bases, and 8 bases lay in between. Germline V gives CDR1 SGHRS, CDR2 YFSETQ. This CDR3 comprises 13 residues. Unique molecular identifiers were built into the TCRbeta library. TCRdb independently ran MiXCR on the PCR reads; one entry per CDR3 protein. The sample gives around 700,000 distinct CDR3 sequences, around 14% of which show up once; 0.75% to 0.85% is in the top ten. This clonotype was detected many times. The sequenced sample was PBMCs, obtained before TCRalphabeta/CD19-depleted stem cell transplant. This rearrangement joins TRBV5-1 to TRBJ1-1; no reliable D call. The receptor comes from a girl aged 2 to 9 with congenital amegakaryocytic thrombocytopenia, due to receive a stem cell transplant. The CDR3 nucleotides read TGCGCCAGCAGTGGACGGGTGAACACTGAAGCTTTCTTT. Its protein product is CASSGRVNTEAFF.